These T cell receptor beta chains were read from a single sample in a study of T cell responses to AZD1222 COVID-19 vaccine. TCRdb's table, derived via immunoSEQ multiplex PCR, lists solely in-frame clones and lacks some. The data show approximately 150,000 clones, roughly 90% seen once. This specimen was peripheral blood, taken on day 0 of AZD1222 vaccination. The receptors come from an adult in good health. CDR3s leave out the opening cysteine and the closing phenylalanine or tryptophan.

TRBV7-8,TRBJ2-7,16,ASSPGTSGALLSGEQY
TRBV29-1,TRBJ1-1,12,SARRGGLYTEAF
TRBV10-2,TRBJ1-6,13,ASSLQQGAIEPLH
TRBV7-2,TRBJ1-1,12,ASSLSTGGGPAF
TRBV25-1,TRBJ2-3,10,ASKRGTDTQY
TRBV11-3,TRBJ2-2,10,ASSPRVGELF
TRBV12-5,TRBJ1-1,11,ASGYVVNTEAF
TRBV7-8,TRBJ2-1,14,ASSLGASGGHNEQF
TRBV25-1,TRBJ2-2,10,ASTNGAGELF
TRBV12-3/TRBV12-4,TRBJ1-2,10,ASSLRSYGYT
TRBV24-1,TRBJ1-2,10,ATSEGGDGYT
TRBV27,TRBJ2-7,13,ASSYTPTGGDEQY
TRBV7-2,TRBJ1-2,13,ASSLASGLPGGYT
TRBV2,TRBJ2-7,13,ASKLEQRLSYEQY
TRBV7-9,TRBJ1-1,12,ASSLALNRGEAF
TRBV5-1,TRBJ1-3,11,ASSLGGGNTIY
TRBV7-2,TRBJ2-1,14,ASSLRGRGNDNEQF
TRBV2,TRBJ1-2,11,ASSFDGNYGYT
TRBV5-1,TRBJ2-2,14,ASSQFGGPNTGELF
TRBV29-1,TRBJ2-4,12,SVTRGYAKNIQY
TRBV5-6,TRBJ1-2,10,ATPAAFYGYT
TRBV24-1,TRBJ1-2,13,ATSDSRISNYGYT
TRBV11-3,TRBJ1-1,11,ASSPRLGGEAF
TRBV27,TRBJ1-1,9,ASRYGAEAF
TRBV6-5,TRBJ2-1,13,ASSYSAGREDEQF
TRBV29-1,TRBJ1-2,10,SVDKQSYGYT
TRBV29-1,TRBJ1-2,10,SVEVGEDGYT
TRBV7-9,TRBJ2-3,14,ASSLPGPAPTDTQY
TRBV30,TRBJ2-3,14,AWSVPAAGETDTQY
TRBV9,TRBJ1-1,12,ASSLRHPNTEAF
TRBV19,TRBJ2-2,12,ASSRQPNTGELF
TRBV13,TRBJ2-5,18,ASSLLQGALISENQETQY
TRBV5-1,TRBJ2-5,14,ASSLAGLAGEVTQY
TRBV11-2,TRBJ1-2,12,ASSLGSNGAGYT
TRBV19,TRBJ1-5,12,ASSLGQPNQPQH
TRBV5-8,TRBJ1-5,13,ASTSLPLSNQPQH
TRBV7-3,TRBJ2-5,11,ASSLRDWETQY